This entry features one T cell receptor (beta chain) sequence. Antigen: not known. 60 Vbeta and 13 Jbeta primers were used in PCR. Produced via immunoSEQ multiplex PCR; TCRdb's table is partial and in-frame only. Among 150,000 or so clones listed, around three quarters were seen once. Trimming removed 5 bases from V and 5 bases from J; junction bases left unmatched: 10. The CDR3 totals 15 residues. Germline CDR1 reads SNHLY; CDR2 reads FYNNEI. The source of the sample is a study of cytomegalovirus exposure and HLA in healthy donors. Each donor was nominally healthy when sampled (though unrecorded immune exposures were likely). Study-wide results and caveats: Later genetic work tied a missense DCLRE1C variant to beta-chain V and J trimming. Presence/absence analyses supposed approximately even sequencing depth among donors.

The rearrangement joins TRBV2 to TRBJ2-5; 8 bases map to TRBD1. The sequencing input was PBMCs. The TCR was taken from a woman between 40 and 50 years old in good health and CMV-seronegative. The CDR3 DNA reads TGTGCCAGCAGTCCTTTCGGACAGGGACAGGAGACCCAGTACTTC. It is translated as CASSPFGQGQETQYF.